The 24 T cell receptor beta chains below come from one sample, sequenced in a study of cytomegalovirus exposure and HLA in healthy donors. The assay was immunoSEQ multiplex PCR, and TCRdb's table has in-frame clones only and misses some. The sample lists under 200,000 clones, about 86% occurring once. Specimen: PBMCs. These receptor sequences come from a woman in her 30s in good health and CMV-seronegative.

CDR3 loop: CASSFRDRLNTEAFF. DNA of the CDR3: TGTGCCAGCAGCTTCAGAGACAGGTTGAACACTGAAGCTTTCTTT. The genes are TRBV9 and TRBJ1-1; possible D gene TRBD1, 6 bases. The CDR3 has 15 amino acids. Germline V gene lookup returns CDR1 SGDLS and CDR2 YYNGEE. The ends were cut back, 4 bases at V and 0 bases at J, with 13 bases in the middle.

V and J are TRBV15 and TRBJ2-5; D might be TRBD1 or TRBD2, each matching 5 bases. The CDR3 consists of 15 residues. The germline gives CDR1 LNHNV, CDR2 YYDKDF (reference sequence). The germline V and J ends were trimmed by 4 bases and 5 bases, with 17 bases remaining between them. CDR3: CATSILGTGRETQYF. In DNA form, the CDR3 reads TGTGCCACCAGCATCTTGGGGACGGGGCGGGAGACCCAGTACTTC.

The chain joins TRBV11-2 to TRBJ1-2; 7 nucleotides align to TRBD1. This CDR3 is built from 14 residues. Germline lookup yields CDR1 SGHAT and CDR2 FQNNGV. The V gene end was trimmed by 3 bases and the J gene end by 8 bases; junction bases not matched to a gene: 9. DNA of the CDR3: TGTGCCAGCAGCTTCGGGACAGTCGTTAACGGCTACACCTTC. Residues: CASSFGTVVNGYTF. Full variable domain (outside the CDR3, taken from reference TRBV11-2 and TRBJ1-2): EAGVAQSPRYKIIEKRQSVAFWCNPISGHATLYWYQQILGQGPKLLIQFQNNGVVDDSQLPKDRFSAERLKGVDSTLKIQPAKLEDSAVYLCASSFGTVVNGYTFGSGTRLTVV.

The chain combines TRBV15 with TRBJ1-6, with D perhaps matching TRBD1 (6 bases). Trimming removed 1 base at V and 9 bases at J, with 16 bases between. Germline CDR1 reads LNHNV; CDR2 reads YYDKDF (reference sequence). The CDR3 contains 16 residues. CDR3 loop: CATSRGLGGLGSPLHF. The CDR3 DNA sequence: TGTGCCACCAGCAGAGGGTTAGGGGGGCTCGGTTCACCCCTCCACTTT.

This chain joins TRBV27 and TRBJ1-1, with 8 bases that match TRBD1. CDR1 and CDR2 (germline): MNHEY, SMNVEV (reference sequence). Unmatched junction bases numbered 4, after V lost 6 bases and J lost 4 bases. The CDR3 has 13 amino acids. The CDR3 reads CASSAGTGTEAFF. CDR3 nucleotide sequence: TGTGCCAGCAGCGCAGGGACAGGCACTGAAGCTTTCTTT.

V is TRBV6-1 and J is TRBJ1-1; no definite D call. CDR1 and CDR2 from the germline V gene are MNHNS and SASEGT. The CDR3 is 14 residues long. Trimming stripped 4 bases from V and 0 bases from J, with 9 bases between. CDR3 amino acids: CASSGDAMNTEAFF. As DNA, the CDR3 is TGTGCCAGCAGTGGAGACGCCATGAACACTGAAGCTTTCTTT.

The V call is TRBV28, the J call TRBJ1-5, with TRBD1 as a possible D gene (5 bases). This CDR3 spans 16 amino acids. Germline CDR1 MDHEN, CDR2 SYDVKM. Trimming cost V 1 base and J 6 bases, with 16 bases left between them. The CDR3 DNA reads TGTGCCAGCAGTTTATCGCAGGGAAGGAAGGGTCAGCCCCAGCATTTT. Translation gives CASSLSQGRKGQPQHF.

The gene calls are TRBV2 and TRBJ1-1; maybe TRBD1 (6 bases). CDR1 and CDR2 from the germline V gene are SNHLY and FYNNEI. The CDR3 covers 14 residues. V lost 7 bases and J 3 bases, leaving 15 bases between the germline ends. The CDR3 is CASTKTEGDTEAFF. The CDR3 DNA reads TGTGCCAGCACCAAAACCGAGGGGGACACTGAAGCTTTCTTT.

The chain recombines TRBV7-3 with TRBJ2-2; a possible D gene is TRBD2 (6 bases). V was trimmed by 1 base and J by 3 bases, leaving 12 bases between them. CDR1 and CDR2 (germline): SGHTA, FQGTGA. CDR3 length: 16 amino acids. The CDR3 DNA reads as TGTGCCAGCAGCTTAATGGGAGGACGCCACACCGGGGAGCTGTTTTTT. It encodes CASSLMGGRHTGELFF. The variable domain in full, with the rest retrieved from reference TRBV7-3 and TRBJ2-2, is GAGVSQTPSNKVTEKGKYVELRCDPISGHTALYWYRQSLGQGPEFLIYFQGTGAADDSGLPNDRFFAVRPEGSVSTLKIQRTERGDSAVYLCASSLMGGRHTGELFFGEGSRLTVL.

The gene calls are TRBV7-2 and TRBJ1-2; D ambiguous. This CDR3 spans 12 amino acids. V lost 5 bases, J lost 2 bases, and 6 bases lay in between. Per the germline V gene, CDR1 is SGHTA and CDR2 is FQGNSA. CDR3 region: CASSAPNYGYTF. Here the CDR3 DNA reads TGTGCCAGCAGCGCACCAAACTATGGCTACACCTTC. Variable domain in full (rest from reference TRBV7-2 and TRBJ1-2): GAGVSQSPSNKVTEKGKDVELRCDPISGHTALYWYRQSLGQGLEFLIYFQGNSAPDKSGLPSDRFSAERTGGSVSTLTIQRTQQEDSAVYLCASSAPNYGYTFGSGTRLTVV.

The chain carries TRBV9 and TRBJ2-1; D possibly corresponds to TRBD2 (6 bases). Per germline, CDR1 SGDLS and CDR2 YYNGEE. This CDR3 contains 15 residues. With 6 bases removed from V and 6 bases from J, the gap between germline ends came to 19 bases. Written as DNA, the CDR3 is TGTGCCAGCACGCCCGGGTCCTGGGGGGTCAATGAGCAGTTCTTC. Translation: CASTPGSWGVNEQFF.

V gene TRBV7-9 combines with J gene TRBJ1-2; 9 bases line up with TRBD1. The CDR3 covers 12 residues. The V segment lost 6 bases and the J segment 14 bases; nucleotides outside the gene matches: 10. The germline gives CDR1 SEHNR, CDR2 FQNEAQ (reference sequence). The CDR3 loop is CASRGDREICTF. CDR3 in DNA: TGTGCCAGCAGAGGGGACAGGGAGATTTGTACCTTC.

CDR3: CASSLAGINQPQHF. DNA of the CDR3: TGTGCCAGCAGTTTGGCGGGGATAAATCAGCCCCAGCATTTT. V and J are TRBV28 and TRBJ1-5; D call uncertain. From germline, CDR1 is MDHEN and CDR2 SYDVKM. CDR3 length: 14 amino acids. With 3 bases removed from V and 4 bases from J, the gap between germline ends came to 10 bases.

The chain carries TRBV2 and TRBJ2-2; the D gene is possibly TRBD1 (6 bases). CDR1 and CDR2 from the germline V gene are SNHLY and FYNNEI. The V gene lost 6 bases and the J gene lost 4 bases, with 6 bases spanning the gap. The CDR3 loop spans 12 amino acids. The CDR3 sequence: CASRQGTGELFF. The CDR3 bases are TGTGCCAGCAGACAGGGCACCGGGGAGCTGTTTTTT.

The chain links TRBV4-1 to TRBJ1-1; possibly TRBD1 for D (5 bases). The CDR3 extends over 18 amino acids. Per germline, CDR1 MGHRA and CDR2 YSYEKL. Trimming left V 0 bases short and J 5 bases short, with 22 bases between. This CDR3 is CASSQDVGARQGRTEAFF. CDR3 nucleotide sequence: TGCGCCAGCAGCCAAGATGTCGGAGCGAGGCAGGGACGGACTGAAGCTTTCTTT.

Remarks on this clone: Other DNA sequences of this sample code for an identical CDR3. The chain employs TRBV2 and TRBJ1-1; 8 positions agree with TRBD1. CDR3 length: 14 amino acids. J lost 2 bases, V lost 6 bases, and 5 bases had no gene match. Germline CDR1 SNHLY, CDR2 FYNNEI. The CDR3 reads CASRADRGNTEAFF. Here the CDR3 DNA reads TGTGCCAGCAGGGCTGACAGGGGTAACACTGAAGCTTTCTTT.

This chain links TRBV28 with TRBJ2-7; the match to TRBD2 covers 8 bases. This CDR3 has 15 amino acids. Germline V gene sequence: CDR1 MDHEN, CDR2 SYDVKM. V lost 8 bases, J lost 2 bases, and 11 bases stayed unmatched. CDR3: CASRVLAGYTYEQYF. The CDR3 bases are TGTGCCAGCCGTGTTTTAGCGGGATACACCTACGAGCAGTACTTC.

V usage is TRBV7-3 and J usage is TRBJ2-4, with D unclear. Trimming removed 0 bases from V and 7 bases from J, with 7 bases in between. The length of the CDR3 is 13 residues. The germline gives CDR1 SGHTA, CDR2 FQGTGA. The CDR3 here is CASSLTSLNIQYF. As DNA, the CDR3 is TGTGCCAGCAGCTTAACGTCTCTGAACATTCAGTACTTC.

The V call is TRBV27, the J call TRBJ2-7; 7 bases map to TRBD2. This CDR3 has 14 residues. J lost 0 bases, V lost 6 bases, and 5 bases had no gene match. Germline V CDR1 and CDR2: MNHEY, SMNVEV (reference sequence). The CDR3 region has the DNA TGTGCCAGCAGGGAGAGGGAGGGCTCCTACGAGCAGTACTTC. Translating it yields CASREREGSYEQYF.

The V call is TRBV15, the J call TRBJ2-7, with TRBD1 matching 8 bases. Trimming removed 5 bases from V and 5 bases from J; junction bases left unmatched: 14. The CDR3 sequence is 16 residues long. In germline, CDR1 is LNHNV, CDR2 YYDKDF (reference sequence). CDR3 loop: CATSRRTGSIGDEQYF. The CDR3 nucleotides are TGTGCCACCAGCCGGCGGACAGGGTCCATCGGCGACGAGCAGTACTTC. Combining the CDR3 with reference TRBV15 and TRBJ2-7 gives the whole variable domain DAMVIQNPRYQVTQFGKPVTLSCSQTLNHNVMYWYQQKSSQAPKLLFHYYDKDFNNEADTPDNFQSRRPNTSFCFLDIRSPGLGDTAMYLCATSRRTGSIGDEQYFGPGTRLTVT.

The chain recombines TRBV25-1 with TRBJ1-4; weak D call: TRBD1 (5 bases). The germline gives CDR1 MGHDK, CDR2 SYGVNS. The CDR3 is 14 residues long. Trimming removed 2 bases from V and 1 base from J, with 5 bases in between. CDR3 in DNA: TGTGCCAGCAGTGAACAGGGAACTAATGAAAAACTGTTTTTT. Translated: CASSEQGTNEKLFF. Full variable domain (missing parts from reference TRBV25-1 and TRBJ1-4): EADIYQTPRYLVIGTGKKITLECSQTMGHDKMYWYQQDPGMELHLIHYSYGVNSTEKGDLSSESTVSRIRTEHFPLTLESARPSHTSQYLCASSEQGTNEKLFFGSGTQLSVL.

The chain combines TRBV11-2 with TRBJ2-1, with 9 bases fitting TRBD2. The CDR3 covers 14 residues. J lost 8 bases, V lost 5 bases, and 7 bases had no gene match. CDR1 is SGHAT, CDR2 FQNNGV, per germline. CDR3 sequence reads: CASSLLRGGHEQFF. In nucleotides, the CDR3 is TGTGCCAGCAGCCTCCTGCGGGGGGGCCATGAGCAGTTCTTC.

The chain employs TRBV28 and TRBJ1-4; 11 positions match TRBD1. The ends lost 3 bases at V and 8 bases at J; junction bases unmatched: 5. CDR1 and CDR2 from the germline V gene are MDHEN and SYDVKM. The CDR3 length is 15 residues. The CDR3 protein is CASSFTGTGGEKLFF. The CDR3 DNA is TGTGCCAGCAGTTTCACCGGGACAGGGGGGGAAAAACTGTTTTTT.

The CDR3 DNA reads TGTGCCAGCAGCTTAGCGCAGGGTCGGCCCCAGCATTTT. Amino acid sequence: CASSLAQGRPQHF. This chain joins TRBV7-2 and TRBJ1-5; tentative D call: TRBD1 (5 bases). The germline V and J ends were trimmed by 0 bases and 9 bases, with 9 bases remaining between them. This CDR3 region has 13 residues. Germline CDR1 reads SGHTA; CDR2 reads FQGNSA.